The 15 T cell receptor beta chains below were found in one sample sequenced in a study of blood T cell repertoires in COVID-19. The table came from immunoSEQ multiplex PCR; TCRdb's copy has only in-frame clones and leaves some out. This sample yields about 80,000 clones, of which more than 70% are seen a single time; roughly 15% belongs to the top ten. Specimen: peripheral blood. The receptors stem from a man between 65 and 85 years old with active or convalescent COVID-19.

This chain uses TRBV3-1 (or the pseudogene TRBV3-2) with TRBJ2-5; D not certain. The length of the CDR3 is 13 residues. CDR1 and CDR2 (germline): LGHDT, YNNKEL (reference sequence). V was cut by 1 base and J by 2 bases, with 5 bases left in between. The CDR3 DNA follows: TGTGCCAGCAGCCAAGGACTTCAAGAGACCCAGTACTTC. It specifies CASSQGLQETQYF.

The rearrangement links TRBV10-3 to TRBJ2-3; TRBD2 matches 9 bases. The CDR3 sequence is 17 residues long. The trim removed 9 bases at V and 4 bases at J, leaving 17 bases unmatched. CDR1 ENHRY and CDR2 SYGVKD come from the germline V gene. The chain's CDR3 is CAMAPRRAGGPSDTQYF. The CDR3 DNA reads as TGTGCCATGGCCCCGCGTCGGGCGGGGGGGCCGTCAGATACGCAGTATTTT.

This clone was seen only a few times. The chain is built from TRBV15 and TRBJ1-2, with a tentative D call TRBD1 (6 bases). The CDR3 runs to 15 residues. Germline V CDR1 and CDR2: LNHNV, YYDKDF (reference sequence). The V and J ends lost 5 bases and 10 bases respectively, with 23 bases between them. The CDR3 region has the DNA TGTGCCACCAGCTCGGGTCCTGACAGGCTTAATTTCTACACCTTC. Its translation: CATSSGPDRLNFYTF.

The chain recombines TRBV5-1 with TRBJ2-2; D may be TRBD1 (5 bases). Germline V gene lookup returns CDR1 SGHRS and CDR2 YFSETQ. Trimming shortened V by 0 bases and J by 5 bases, and 5 bases separated the two germline ends. The length of the CDR3 is 13 residues. The CDR3 is CASSLDRTGELFF. CDR3 sequence (DNA): TGCGCCAGCAGCTTGGACAGGACCGGGGAGCTGTTTTTT. Full variable domain (remainder filled in from reference TRBV5-1 and TRBJ2-2): KAGVTQTPRYLIKTRGQQVTLSCSPISGHRSVSWYQQTPGQGLQFLFEYFSETQRNKGNFPGRFSGRQFSNSRSEMNVSTLELGDSALYLCASSLDRTGELFFGEGSRLTVL.

The chain has TRBV2 and TRBJ2-2; D is undetermined. This CDR3 contains 12 residues. Per germline, CDR1 SNHLY and CDR2 FYNNEI. V shed 4 bases and J shed 5 bases, with 5 bases lying between them. CDR3 region: CASSVRTGELFF. CDR3 bases: TGTGCCAGCAGTGTTCGGACCGGGGAGCTGTTTTTT.

The genes are TRBV5-6 and TRBJ2-5, with D hard to call. The CDR3 is 14 residues long. CDR1 and CDR2 (germline): SGHDT, YYEEEE. Trimming took 3 bases from V and 5 from J, leaving 14 bases between them. This CDR3 is CASSSGAVPETQYF. DNA of the CDR3: TGTGCCAGCAGCTCAGGTGCCGTGCCGGAGACCCAGTACTTC. The whole variable domain, filled in from reference TRBV5-6 and TRBJ2-5, reads DAGVTQSPTHLIKTRGQQVTLRCSPKSGHDTVSWYQQALGQGPQFIFQYYEEEERQRGNFPDRFSGHQFPNYSSELNVNALLLGDSALYLCASSSGAVPETQYFGPGTRLLVL.

V and J are TRBV3-1 (or the pseudogene TRBV3-2) and TRBJ2-1, with D tentatively TRBD2 (5 bases). Germline loops: CDR1 LGHDT, CDR2 YNNKEL (reference sequence). V was trimmed by 3 bases and J by 7 bases, leaving 13 bases between them. This CDR3 region has 14 residues. Here the CDR3 reads CASSQTASINEQFF. The DNA for the CDR3 is TGTGCCAGCAGCCAGACCGCTAGCATAAATGAGCAGTTCTTC.

J is TRBJ2-3 and V is TRBV27; 7 positions agree with TRBD1. Losses at the gene ends were 5 bases for V and 4 bases for J; bases not matched to a gene: 6. CDR1 MNHEY and CDR2 SMNVEV come from the germline V gene (reference sequence). The CDR3 has 14 residues. The CDR3 is CASSRTQGSDTQYF. The CDR3 nucleotides read TGTGCCAGCAGTAGGACACAGGGGTCAGATACGCAGTATTTT.

The V gene is TRBV6-2 or TRBV6-3, the J gene TRBJ2-5; 7 nucleotides align to TRBD2. The junction had 8 bases not matched to a gene; V was cut back by 0 bases and J by 1 base. The length of the CDR3 is 17 residues. CDR1 and CDR2 (germline): MNHEY, SVGEGT. This CDR3 reads CASSYSIKASGQETQYF. The CDR3 DNA sequence: TGTGCCAGCAGTTACTCGATTAAGGCTAGCGGCCAAGAGACCCAGTACTTC.

The chain is built from TRBV28 and TRBJ2-3, with a possible D match to TRBD1 (6 bases). Germline assignment: CDR1 MDHEN and CDR2 SYDVKM. This CDR3 has 12 residues. V was shortened by 6 bases and J by 6 bases, with 10 bases between the two germline ends. This CDR3 reads CASSRTGDTQYF. In DNA form, the CDR3 reads TGTGCCAGCAGCCGTACAGGGGATACGCAGTATTTT.

V and J are TRBV9 and TRBJ2-1; 7 nucleotides agree with TRBD2. Germline values: CDR1 SGDLS, CDR2 YYNGEE. The CDR3 runs 14 residues. The junction had 2 bases not matched to a gene; V was cut back by 3 bases and J by 2 bases. The CDR3 loop reads CASSAGTTYNEQFF. For the CDR3, the DNA is TGTGCCAGCAGCGCCGGGACTACCTACAATGAGCAGTTCTTC.

This clone was detected only a few times. This chain uses TRBV5-6 with TRBJ1-1, with 7 bases lining up with TRBD1. The CDR3 is 15 amino acids. CDR1 and CDR2 (germline): SGHDT, YYEEEE. Unmatched junction bases numbered 5, after V lost 3 bases and J lost 0 bases. In nucleotides, the CDR3 is TGTGCCAGCAGCTATACGGACAGGCTGAACACTGAAGCTTTCTTT. It codes for CASSYTDRLNTEAFF.

The V and J genes are TRBV9 and TRBJ1-2; 9 nucleotides agree with TRBD1. Trimming at V came to 3 bases and at J to 7 bases, leaving 16 bases not matched to a gene. The V gene's germline CDR1 is SGDLS and CDR2 YYNGEE. CDR3 length equals 17 residues. CDR3 sequence reads: CASSARLQGAGGFGYTF. As DNA, the CDR3 is TGTGCCAGCAGCGCGAGATTACAGGGGGCGGGAGGATTTGGCTACACCTTC.

The CDR3 nucleotides read TGTGCCAGCAGCTCCGGGACAGGGATCTCCTACAATGAGCAGTTCTTC. As protein: CASSSGTGISYNEQFF. The chain joins TRBV7-6 to TRBJ2-1; 9 bases align to TRBD1. The CDR3 consists of 16 residues. Germline V gene sequence: CDR1 SGHVS, CDR2 FNYEAQ. V lost 4 bases to trimming and J lost 0 bases; unmatched junction nucleotides: 4.

CDR3 protein: CASKERSSYEQYF. Written as DNA, the CDR3 is TGTGCCAGCAAGGAGCGGAGCTCCTACGAGCAGTACTTC. V gene TRBV2 combines with J gene TRBJ2-7; possible D gene TRBD2, 5 bases. Looked up from germline, CDR1 is SNHLY and CDR2 is FYNNEI. The CDR3 has 13 residues. V was trimmed by 7 bases and J by 0 bases, leaving 10 bases between them.